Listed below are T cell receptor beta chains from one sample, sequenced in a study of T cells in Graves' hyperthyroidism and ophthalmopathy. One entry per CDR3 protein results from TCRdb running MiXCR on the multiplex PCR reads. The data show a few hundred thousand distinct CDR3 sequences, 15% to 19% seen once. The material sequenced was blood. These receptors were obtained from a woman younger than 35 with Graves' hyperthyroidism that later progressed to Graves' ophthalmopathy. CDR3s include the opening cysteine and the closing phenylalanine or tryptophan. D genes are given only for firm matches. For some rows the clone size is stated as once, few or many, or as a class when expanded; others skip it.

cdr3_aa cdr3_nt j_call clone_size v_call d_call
CASSPNGGTTEAFF TGTGCCAGCAGCCCCAATGGGGGTACGACTGAAGCTTTCTTT TRBJ1-1 many TRBV11-3 -
CASSLGFNSEDRYNEQFF TGTGCCAGCAGCTTAGGTTTTAACTCGGAGGACCGCTACAATGAGCAGTTCTTC TRBJ2-1 few TRBV11-2 -
CASSEPETGSVEQSF TGTGCCAGCAGTGAACCGGAAACAGGGTCCGTTGAGCAGTCCTTC TRBJ2-1 - TRBV25-1 -
CSASTGNYGYTF TGCAGTGCCTCGACAGGGAACTATGGCTACACCTTC TRBJ1-2 many TRBV20-1 TRBD1
CASSLTWLAGYQETQYF TGTGCCAGCAGTTTAACGTGGCTAGCGGGTTACCAAGAGACCCAGTACTTC TRBJ2-5 many TRBV27 TRBD2
CSASPGTGAFNQPQHF TGCAGTGCTAGTCCTGGTACAGGGGCCTTTAATCAGCCCCAGCATTTT TRBJ1-5 - TRBV20-1 TRBD1
CASSTTRPYEQYF TGTGCCAGCAGTACGACACGTCCCTACGAGCAGTACTTC TRBJ2-7 many TRBV28 -
CASSPYQAGTYNEQFF TGTGCCAGCAGTCCCTACCAGGCGGGAACCTACAATGAGCAGTTCTTC TRBJ2-1 few TRBV27 -
CASSTHTTGELFF TGTGCCAGCAGTACACACACGACCGGGGAGCTGTTTTTT TRBJ2-2 many TRBV12-3/TRBV12-4 -
CASSLRFQLMNTEAFF TGTGCCAGCAGCTTGAGATTTCAATTAATGAACACTGAAGCTTTCTTT TRBJ1-1 few TRBV5-5 -
CASSLAQGHGYEQYF TGCGCCAGCAGCTTGGCGCAGGGCCATGGGTACGAGCAGTACTTC TRBJ2-7 many TRBV5-1 -
CSASGGGGGVTEAFF TGCAGTGCTAGTGGTGGAGGCGGCGGGGTCACTGAAGCTTTCTTT TRBJ1-1 many TRBV20-1 -
CASSLEGEGSEQFF TGCGCCAGCAGCTTGGAAGGGGAGGGATCTGAGCAGTTCTTC TRBJ2-1 - TRBV5-1 TRBD2
CASSWTSGRPGETQYF TGCGCCAGCAGTTGGACTAGCGGGAGACCGGGGGAGACCCAGTACTTC TRBJ2-5 - TRBV5-1 TRBD2
CSAKTLADTGELFF TGCAGTGCTAAGACACTAGCGGACACCGGGGAGCTGTTTTTT TRBJ2-2 many TRBV20-1 TRBD2
CASRIGPGRGLAGVNNEQFF TGTGCCAGCAGGATAGGACCGGGGAGGGGACTAGCGGGAGTCAACAATGAGCAGTTCTTC TRBJ2-1 many TRBV6-2/TRBV6-3 TRBD2
CASSSLAEVQETQYF TGTGCCAGCAGTTCTCTAGCGGAGGTCCAAGAGACCCAGTACTTC TRBJ2-5 - TRBV6-2/TRBV6-3 TRBD2
CASSDRMDYEQYF TGTGCCAGCAGTGACAGGATGGACTACGAGCAGTACTTC TRBJ2-7 few TRBV2 -
CATTTNRIFYGYTF TGTGCCACGACGACGAACAGGATATTCTATGGCTACACCTTC TRBJ1-2 - TRBV6-1 -
CASSLMGGGNEQYF TGTGCCAGCAGCTTAATGGGGGGTGGAAACGAGCAGTACTTC TRBJ2-7 - TRBV7-9 -
CASMRLATYEQYF TGTGCCAGCATGAGACTAGCCACCTACGAGCAGTACTTC TRBJ2-7 many TRBV2 TRBD2
CASSLLAGQAKNEQFF TGTGCCAGCAGTCTTTTAGCGGGACAGGCTAAAAATGAGCAGTTCTTC TRBJ2-1 many TRBV28 -